The present TCR beta chain was sequenced within a study of OX40 agonist ivuxolimab in advanced cancers. General study points: The study found that CD8+ T cells averaged more expanded clones than CD4+.

This clone was seen just once. Its antigen is not known. The data were produced by immunoSEQ multiplex PCR, yet TCRdb's version contains in-frame clones alone and is incomplete. Of 51,000 or so clones listed, 88% were seen once; the top ten hold 11% to 15%. There are 14 residues in the CDR3. Germline V gives CDR1 SGHNT, CDR2 YYREEE (reference sequence). The V segment lost 5 bases and the J segment 4 bases; nucleotides outside the gene matches: 8. The sample here was CD4+ or CD8+ T cells sorted from blood, taken in a trial of the OX40 agonist ivuxolimab. The clonotype comes from an adult with an advanced solid tumor such as melanoma, head and neck, liver or kidney cancer. This sequence joins TRBV5-4 and TRBJ1-1; 7 nucleotides line up with TRBD1. The CDR3 protein is CASRPKGQITEAFF. The CDR3 nucleotides are TGTGCCAGCAGGCCCAAGGGACAGATCACTGAAGCTTTCTTT.